Included here is one T cell receptor beta chain sequence, with context. Patients in Seattle were enrolled during active infection, then followed longitudinally. Sequencing used immunoSEQ multiplex PCR; TCRdb keeps in-frame clones, though not all of them. Here the sample spans approximately 93,000 clones, around nine tenths being singletons. The sample originates from a study of blood T cell repertoires in COVID-19. This clonotype was sampled from a man aged 50-59 years with COVID-19, enrolled during active disease. Sequenced: peripheral blood.

The CDR3 DNA reads TGTGCCAGCAGCTTAAGGGGGTCCGGGGAGCTGTTTTTT. Translated: CASSLRGSGELFF. V usage is TRBV7-9 and J usage is TRBJ2-2; the D gene is possibly TRBD1 (6 bases). Trimming took off 2 bases at V and 6 bases at J, with 7 bases between the two ends. Per germline, CDR1 SEHNR and CDR2 FQNEAQ (reference sequence). The CDR3 has 13 residues.